The 6 T cell receptor beta chains reported below all come from one sample, sequenced in a study of T cell responses to AZD1222 COVID-19 vaccine (dated by TCRdb to the early 2020s). The library was generated by the immunoSEQ multiplex PCR assay. The table was pulled from immuneACCESS by TCRdb, which kept in-frame rearrangements only. Such tables lose some clones; where checked, under half of the loss comes from unresolved V genes, and the rest has no known cause. The sample contains approximately 130,000 clones, 80% to 90% of them found a single time. The top ten constitute approximately 9.8% of the sample. The time point label, read with the paper, signifies: about 28 days (+/-7) after the second vaccine dose. This specimen consisted of peripheral blood, obtained 28 days after the second AZD1222 dose. The receptor set was obtained from an adult who received the AZD1222 COVID-19 vaccine.

The CDR3 here is CASSGGGVPDTQYF. Written as DNA, the CDR3 is TGCGCCAGCAGTGGAGGAGGGGTACCAGATACGCAGTATTTT. The chain recombines TRBV5-1 with TRBJ2-3; the D gene is possibly TRBD2 (6 bases). Germline lookup yields CDR1 SGHRS and CDR2 YFSETQ. The CDR3 contains 14 residues. The germline V and J ends were trimmed by 5 bases and 4 bases, with 14 bases remaining between them. The full variable domain, with the rest looked up from reference TRBV5-1 and TRBJ2-3, is KAGVTQTPRYLIKTRGQQVTLSCSPISGHRSVSWYQQTPGQGLQFLFEYFSETQRNKGNFPGRFSGRQFSNSRSEMNVSTLELGDSALYLCASSGGGVPDTQYFGPGTRLTVL.

This clone was counted a single time. The CDR3 nucleotides are TGTGCCAGCAGCCAAGATTGGCCTGAAAGGGATTCACCCCTCCACTTT. Translating it yields CASSQDWPERDSPLHF. The chain carries TRBV4-2 and TRBJ1-6; D is uncertain. V was trimmed by 0 bases and J by 8 bases, leaving 14 bases between them. CDR3 size: 16 residues. CDR1 is LGHNA, CDR2 YNFKEQ, per germline.

The chain uses TRBV5-1 and TRBJ1-4; perhaps TRBD1 as D (5 bases). CDR3 length: 16 residues. Trimming left V 3 bases short and J 0 bases short, with 12 bases between. Germline V CDR1 and CDR2: SGHRS, YFSETQ. DNA of the CDR3: TGCGCCAGCAGCTATGGAGGGGCGACAACTAATGAAAAACTGTTTTTT. It translates to CASSYGGATTNEKLFF.

This clone has a handful of counts. The J gene is TRBJ1-5, the V gene TRBV3-1 (or the pseudogene TRBV3-2), with a possible D match to TRBD1 (6 bases). The CDR3 is 14 amino acids. Germline values: CDR1 LGHDT, CDR2 YNNKEL (reference sequence). V was shortened by 3 bases and J by 4 bases, with 10 bases between the two germline ends. The CDR3 sequence: CASSQGGPNQPQHF. CDR3 DNA: TGTGCCAGCAGCCAGGGGGGGCCAAATCAGCCCCAGCATTTT.

The V gene is TRBV6-2 or TRBV6-3, the J gene TRBJ1-1, with D hard to call. Germline loops: CDR1 MNHEY, CDR2 SVGEGT. This CDR3 comprises 14 residues. The V gene lost 2 bases and the J gene lost 5 bases, with 12 bases spanning the gap. The CDR3 reads CASSYPEGNTEAFF. The CDR3 nucleotides are TGTGCCAGCAGTTACCCCGAGGGTAATACTGAAGCTTTCTTT.

The J gene is TRBJ2-3, the V gene TRBV5-4; tentative D call: TRBD1 (6 bases). Germline CDR1 and CDR2: SGHNT and YYREEE (reference sequence). Trimming took 7 bases from V and 0 from J, leaving 15 bases between them. The CDR3 is 15 residues long. The CDR3 here is CASGWGQGSTDTQYF. CDR3 nucleotides: TGTGCCAGCGGCTGGGGGCAGGGAAGCACAGATACGCAGTATTTT.